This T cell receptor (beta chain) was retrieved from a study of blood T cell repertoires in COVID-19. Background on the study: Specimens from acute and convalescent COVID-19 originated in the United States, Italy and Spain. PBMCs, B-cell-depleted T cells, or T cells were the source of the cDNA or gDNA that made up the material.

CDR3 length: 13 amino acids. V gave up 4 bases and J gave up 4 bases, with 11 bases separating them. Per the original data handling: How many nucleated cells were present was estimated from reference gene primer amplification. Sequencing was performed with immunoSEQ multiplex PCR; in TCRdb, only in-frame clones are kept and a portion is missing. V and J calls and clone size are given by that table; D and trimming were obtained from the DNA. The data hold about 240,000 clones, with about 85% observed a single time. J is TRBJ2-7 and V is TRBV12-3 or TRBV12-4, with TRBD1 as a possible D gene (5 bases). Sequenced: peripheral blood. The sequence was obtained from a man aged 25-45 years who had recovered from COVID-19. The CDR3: CASSSRARYEQYF. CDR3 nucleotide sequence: TGTGCCAGCAGTTCCAGGGCCCGGTACGAGCAGTACTTC.